This TCR beta chain was captured by sequencing in a study of blood T cell repertoires in COVID-19. Study details: Italy, Spain and the United States were the sources of the convalescent and acute COVID-19 samples.

Method: immunoSEQ multiplex PCR; TCRdb's copy keeps in-frame clones and lacks some. The profile shows 130,000 or so clones, 84% of them singletons. In germline, CDR1 is SGHTA, CDR2 FQGNSA. The CDR3 has 15 amino acids. Unmatched junction bases numbered 5, after V lost 5 bases and J lost 1 base. The TCR comes from a man aged 30 to 45 with COVID-19, enrolled during active disease. Sequenced: peripheral blood. This chain joins TRBV7-2 and TRBJ1-1, with TRBD1 matching 9 bases. The CDR3: CASSEQGAQNTEAFF. For the CDR3, the DNA is TGTGCCAGCAGCGAACAGGGGGCGCAGAACACTGAAGCTTTCTTT.